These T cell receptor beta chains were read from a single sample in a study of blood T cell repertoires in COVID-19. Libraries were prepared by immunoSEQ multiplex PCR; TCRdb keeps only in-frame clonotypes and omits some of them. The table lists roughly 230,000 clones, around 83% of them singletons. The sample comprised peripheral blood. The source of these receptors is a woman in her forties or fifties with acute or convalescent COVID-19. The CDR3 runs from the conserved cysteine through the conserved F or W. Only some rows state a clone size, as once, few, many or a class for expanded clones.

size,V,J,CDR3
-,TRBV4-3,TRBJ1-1,CASSRRTENTEAFF
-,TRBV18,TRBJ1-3,CASSPSGTGNTIYF
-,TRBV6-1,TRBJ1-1,CASSELQGPEAFF
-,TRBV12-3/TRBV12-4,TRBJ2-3,CASRLGGTDTQYF
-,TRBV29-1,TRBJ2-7,CSVERDRDYEQYF
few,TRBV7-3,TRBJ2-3,CASSPEGLAGMDTQYF
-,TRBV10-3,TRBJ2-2,CAIGGTSGTPGTGELFF
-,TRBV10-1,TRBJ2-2,CASSLGLNTGELFF
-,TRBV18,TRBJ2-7,CASSPMGTGDEQYF
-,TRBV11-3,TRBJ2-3,CASSAGDSNTDTQYF
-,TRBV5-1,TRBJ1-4,CASSLGADRTPNEKLFF
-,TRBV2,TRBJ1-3,CASTGQGRQPSSGNTIYF
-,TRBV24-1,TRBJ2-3,CATSDFRSTYADTQYF
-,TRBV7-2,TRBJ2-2,CASSQQSRANTGELFF
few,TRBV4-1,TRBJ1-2,CASSPLSGGGQNGYTF
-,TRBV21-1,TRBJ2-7,CASSKEPSPLEQYF
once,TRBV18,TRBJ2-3,CASSPDGGLTDTQYF
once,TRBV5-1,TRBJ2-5,CASSEGLAGVETQYF
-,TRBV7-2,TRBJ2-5,CASSLAGATAETQYF
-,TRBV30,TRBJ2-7,CAWSAPGYEQYF
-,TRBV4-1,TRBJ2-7,CASGLPGLAVYEQYF
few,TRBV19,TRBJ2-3,CASSIGTLGTDTQYF
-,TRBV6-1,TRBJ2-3,CASSEPRGDTQYF
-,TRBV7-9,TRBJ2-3,CASSSPYTSGRRGTDTQYF
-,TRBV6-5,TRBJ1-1,CASSYSIGGAEAFF
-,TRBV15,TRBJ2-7,CATSRDQAEQYF
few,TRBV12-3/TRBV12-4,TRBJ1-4,CASSPQENEKLFF
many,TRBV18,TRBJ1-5,CASSRGGANQPQHF
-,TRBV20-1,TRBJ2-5,CSARAAGVETQYF
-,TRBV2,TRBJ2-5,CASILETQYF
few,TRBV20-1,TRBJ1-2,CSASLLAGGYTF
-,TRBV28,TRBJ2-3,CASSLAGGVTDTQYF
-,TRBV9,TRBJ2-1,CASSVATYNEQFF
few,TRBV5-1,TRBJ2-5,CASSLGTSGGQETQYF
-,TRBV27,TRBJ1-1,CASNLQGANTEAFF
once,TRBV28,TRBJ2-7,CASSSSGGNFYEQYF
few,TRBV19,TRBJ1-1,CASSIGGLNTEAFF
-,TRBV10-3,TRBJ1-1,CAISARGTSTEAFF
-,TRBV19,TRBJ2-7,CASRVPDTYEQYF
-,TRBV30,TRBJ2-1,CAWSVQLAGVGNEQFF
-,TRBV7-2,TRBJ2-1,CASSATSGGAAVSEQFF
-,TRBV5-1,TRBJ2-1,CASSPGSQVGNEQFF
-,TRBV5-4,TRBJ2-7,CASSLNSGTGKNEQYF
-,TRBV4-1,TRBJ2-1,CASSPDGGGLRNNEQFF
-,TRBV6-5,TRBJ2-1,CASSYLSGRGPEQFF